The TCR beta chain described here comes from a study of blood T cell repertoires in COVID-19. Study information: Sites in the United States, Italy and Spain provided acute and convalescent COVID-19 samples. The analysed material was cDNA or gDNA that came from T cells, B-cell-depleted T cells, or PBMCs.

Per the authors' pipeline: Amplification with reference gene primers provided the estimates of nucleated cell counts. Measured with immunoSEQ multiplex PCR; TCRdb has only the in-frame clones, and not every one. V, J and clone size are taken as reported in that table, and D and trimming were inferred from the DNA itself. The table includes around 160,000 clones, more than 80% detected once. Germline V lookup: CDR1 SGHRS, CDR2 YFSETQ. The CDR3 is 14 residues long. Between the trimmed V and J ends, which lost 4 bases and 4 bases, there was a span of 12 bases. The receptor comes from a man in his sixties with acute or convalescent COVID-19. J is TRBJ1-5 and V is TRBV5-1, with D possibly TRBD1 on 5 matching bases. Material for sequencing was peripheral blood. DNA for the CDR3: TGCGCCAGCAGCCCGGCGGGGGGAAATCAGCCCCAGCATTTT. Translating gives CASSPAGGNQPQHF.